Included here is one T cell receptor (beta chain) sequence, with context. This CDR3 has 16 amino acids. The germline V and J ends were trimmed by 0 bases and 8 bases, with 18 bases remaining between them. CDR1 and CDR2 from the germline V gene are SGHNT and YYREEE (reference sequence). The record originates from a study of blood T cell repertoires in COVID-19. Some clones are missing from TCRdb's copy, which holds only in-frame ones; the method was immunoSEQ multiplex PCR. The sample records under 200,000 clones, roughly 80% being singletons. The receptor's source is a woman aged 40 to 55 with acute or convalescent COVID-19. The chain uses TRBV5-4 and TRBJ2-1; tentative D call: TRBD2 (6 bases). Material: peripheral blood. The CDR3, as DNA: TGTGCCAGCAGCTTGGTCCGGACTACCCTATGGGATGAGCAGTTCTTC. It encodes CASSLVRTTLWDEQFF. The whole variable domain, filled in from reference TRBV5-4 and TRBJ2-1, reads ETGVTQSPTHLIKTRGQQVTLRCSSQSGHNTVSWYQQALGQGPQFIFQYYREEENGRGNFPPRFSGLQFPNYSSELNVNALELDDSALYLCASSLVRTTLWDEQFFGPGTRLTVL.